This TCR beta chain was documented in a study of cytomegalovirus exposure and HLA in healthy donors. Whole-study results and caveats: Among the CMV-associated chains, three were confirmed in vitro as specific for CMV antigens. Common viral pathogens seemed to be connected with several of the most significant clusters, according to a later analysis. Later analysis demonstrated an association between a missense DCLRE1C variant and TCR beta V- and J-gene trimming. The only immune exposure information that was available was CMV serostatus.

Trimming shortened V by 0 bases and J by 10 bases, and 13 bases separated the two germline ends. CDR3 length equals 15 residues. Per the germline V gene, CDR1 is SEHNR and CDR2 is FQNEAQ (reference sequence). Amplification used 60 Vbeta primers and 13 Jbeta primers. The assay was immunoSEQ multiplex PCR, and TCRdb's table has in-frame clones only and misses some. The repertoire holds fewer than 110,000 clones, with approximately 75% as singletons. A remark on this clone: What it recognizes is unknown.

What was sequenced was PBMCs. The J gene is TRBJ1-6, the V gene TRBV7-9; D is perhaps TRBD1 (5 bases). The clonotype comes from a woman aged 40 to 50 in good health and CMV-seronegative. The CDR3 region has the DNA TGTGCCAGCAGCTTAGCGGGGCAGGGATGGTCACCCCTCCACTTT. It encodes CASSLAGQGWSPLHF.